Each of the 7 T cell receptor beta chains below was sequenced from the same sample in a study of glioma-infiltrating T cells. The iRepertoire nested amplicon-rescue multiplex PCR amplified TCR alpha and beta CDR3s from RNA. Each CDR3 protein is one row after TCRdb ran MiXCR on the multiplex PCR reads. Of around 120,000 distinct CDR3 sequences in the sample, around 25% were seen once. Sample: glioma tissue, nonneoplastic brain tissue, or PBMCs (not recorded which). These receptors were taken from a human donor with low-grade glioma or glioblastoma, undergoing nonglioma brain surgery, or in good health (not recorded which).

V gene TRBV7-2 combines with J gene TRBJ2-7; D tentatively fits TRBD1 or TRBD2 (10 bases each). Trimming stripped 5 bases from V and 3 bases from J, with 26 bases between. Per the germline V gene, CDR1 is SGHTA and CDR2 is FQGNSA. The CDR3 runs 18 residues. The CDR3 here is CASSGGQGEGLAFYEQYV. CDR3 DNA sequence: TGTGCCAGCAGCGGAGGACAGGGGGAGGGACTAGCGTTCTACGAGCAGTACGTC.

This clonotype has at least ten counts. This chain joins TRBV20-1 and TRBJ2-5; D is undetermined. V dropped 6 bases and J dropped 4 bases, with 15 bases sitting between them. The CDR3 loop spans 13 amino acids. Germline loops: CDR1 DFQATT, CDR2 SNEGSKA (reference sequence). The CDR3 is CSAPPRLGETQYF. CDR3 nucleotides: TGCAGTGCCCCACCGAGACTGGGAGAGACCCAGTACTTC.

The rearrangement links TRBV3-1 to TRBJ1-1; D possibly corresponds to TRBD1 (5 bases). V was cut by 1 base and J by 1 base, with 10 bases left in between. This CDR3 has 15 residues. The germline CDR1 and CDR2 sequences are LGHDT and YNNKEL (reference sequence). CDR3 in amino acids: CASSQVHRSNTEAFF. In DNA, the CDR3 is TGTGCCAGCAGCCAAGTGCACAGGTCGAACACTGAAGCTTTCTTT.

Comment on this clonotype: The junction departs from germline at one end; a sequencing error may be responsible. V is TRBV5-5 and J is TRBJ2-2, with D possibly being TRBD2 (6 bases). Germline V gives CDR1 SGHKS, CDR2 YYEKEE (reference sequence). The CDR3 is 17 amino acids. CDR3 nucleotides: TGCGCCAGCAGCCCCGGGGGTCAGGGCCTTGGAAACGGGGAGCTGTTTTTT. Amino acids: CASSPGGQGLGNGELFF. Combining the CDR3 with reference TRBV5-5 and TRBJ2-2 gives the whole variable domain DAGVTQSPTHLIKTRGQQVTLRCSPISGHKSVSWYQQVLGQGPQFIFQYYEKEERGRGNFPDRFSARQFPNYSSELNVNALLLGDSALYLCASSPGGQGLGNGELFFGEGSRLTVL.

On this clonotype: A much larger clone sits a single nucleotide away, making a read error possible. The chain has TRBV6-2 or TRBV6-3 and TRBJ2-1, with 15 bases that match TRBD2. This CDR3 is built from 16 residues. The germline V gene has CDR1 MNHEY and CDR2 SVGEGT. J lost 13 bases, V lost 5 bases, and 12 bases had no gene match. CDR3 sequence reads: CASSAPGTSGGPAQFF. The CDR3 DNA reads as TGTGCCAGCAGTGCCCCCGGGACTAGCGGGGGGCCCGCCCAGTTCTTC.

There are a few counts of this clonotype. The rearrangement links TRBV27 to TRBJ2-5; TRBD1 or TRBD2 may be the D gene (5 bases each). From germline, CDR1 is MNHEY and CDR2 SMNVEV (reference sequence). This CDR3 region has 16 residues. V was pared by 0 bases and J by 4 bases, with 15 bases between. Here the CDR3 reads CASSLSGDSGAETQYF. CDR3 in DNA: TGTGCCAGCAGTTTATCGGGGGATTCGGGCGCAGAGACCCAGTACTTC.

This clonotype appeared many times. The chain uses TRBV4-1 and TRBJ1-4; D is perhaps TRBD1 (5 bases). Germline V CDR1 and CDR2: MGHRA, YSYEKL. The CDR3 spans 14 residues. Trimming left V 2 bases short and J 8 bases short, with 12 bases between. As DNA, the CDR3 is TGCGCCAGCAGCCAACAGGGAAAGCAGGAAAAACTGTTTTTT. Its translation: CASSQQGKQEKLFF.